What follows is one T cell receptor (beta chain) and its context. It has no known antigen specificity. Base quality data are lacking; no much larger clone is found one base away. This sample is part of a study of T cell responses to AZD1222 COVID-19 vaccine (dated by TCRdb to about 2021). In terms of the full investigation: AZD1222 recipients given second doses at about 4 weeks or at about 12 weeks were pooled, since spike-specific TCR depth and breadth were not found to differ between the two schedules. A total of roughly 240 trial participants underwent TCR sequencing, of whom 207 received two doses of AZD1222 and roughly 25 received two doses of the MenACWY control vaccine. Trial participants were enrolled into age subgroups of 18-55, 56-69 and 70-plus years, which contained approximately 150, 30 and 60 TCR-sequenced participants, respectively. General conclusions and limits of the study: Epitopes outside the regions mutated in the B.1.351 and B.1.1.7 variants were reportedly recognized by nearly half of the unique spike-specific TCRs. CD4 TCRs associated with the vaccine covered the entire spike protein, and the dominant responses were in regions 160-218 and 743-854. In the small 56-69-year group, the increase in depth fell short of significance, most likely because of low power. Participants were mostly white British and included more females than males, and it was suggested by the authors that clonal diversity may have been underestimated. Because no samples from the day 14 peak response were available, repertoires could be characterized only after the peak T cell response. A significant rise in spike-specific TCR breadth and depth was observed after two AZD1222 doses relative to day 0 and relative to MenACWY recipients. Conclusions about previously exposed vaccinees were limited because only six or seven AZD1222 recipients were SARS-CoV-2 seropositive at baseline.

Reading the label with the study, this specimen's time point is: baseline before first vaccination. Vaccinee samples were obtained from the UK trials COV001 and COV002, which included a single-blind randomized controlled phase 2/3 trial of AZD1222 (ChAdOx1 nCoV-19) in healthy adults. For TCRbeta chain sequencing, PBMC samples from trial participants were taken at day 0 and at day 28 after the second dose. The CDR3 spans 15 residues, from the cysteine through the phenylalanine. This entry keeps only the CDR3 DNA: 45 bases, framed from base 1. CDR1 and CDR2 were assigned from the germline V gene as MNHEY and SVGAGI. Clipping removes 1 base from V and 9 bases from J, with 5 as the unmatched junction base count. The CDR3 regions of human TCRbeta chains were analyzed by immunosequencing. In the original analysis: TCRs in the repertoires were matched against a reference library of SARS-CoV-2-specific TCRs that had been generated with the MIRA antigen-specificity platform. Breadth was defined as the fraction of unique TCRs that were SARS-CoV-2-associated. Depth was defined as the fraction of total T cells that were SARS-CoV-2-associated. Using the MIRA data, each spike-specific TCR was mapped to the spike region that the TCR reacts to and placed in a CD4 or CD8 class. Log10-transformed breadth and depth values were compared by one-way ANOVA with Sidak's multiple comparisons tests. In TCRdb, the immuneACCESS table is reduced to in-frame sequences with V and J assigned. These tables do not hold every clone; where another copy was compared, an unresolved V gene accounts for under half, and the others remain unexplained. V and J calls and clone size follow that table, whereas D and trimming were derived from the DNA. The sample yields over 100,000 clones; around nine tenths were counted once. The ten biggest clones cover less than 9% of the sample.

The chain was built from TRBV6-5 and TRBJ1-6; 8 central bases correspond to TRBD1. The TCR originated in an adult in good health. The sequences come from peripheral blood, collected on day 0 of AZD1222 vaccination. The CDR3 region reads CASSYLNGQGSPLHF. The bases are TGTGCCAGCAGTTACTTAAACGGACAGGGTTCACCCCTCCACTTT.